This T cell receptor beta chain comes out of a study of control samples from healthy donors and cancer patients. The table came from immunoSEQ multiplex PCR; TCRdb's copy has only in-frame clones and leaves some out. This table holds 100,000 to 150,000 clones, about 87% found once. This clone was seen more than once but under ten times. The TCR sequence derives from a man in his sixties in good health. What was sequenced was blood.

CDR3 amino acids: CASSLSSGNTIYF. CDR3 DNA sequence: TGTGCCAGCAGCCTCAGCTCTGGAAACACCATATATTTT. The V gene is TRBV7-3, the J gene TRBJ1-3; D call uncertain. Germline-derived CDR1 and CDR2 are SGHTA and FQGTGA. This CDR3 is 13 amino acids long. V lost 5 bases and J lost 0, with 5 bases in between.